This T cell receptor (beta chain) was captured in a study of regulatory T cells in long-lasting Graves disease. Trimming stripped 5 bases from V and 3 bases from J, with 5 bases between. The CDR3 has 12 amino acids. Germline V gene sequence: CDR1 LNHDA, CDR2 SQIVND (reference sequence). Researchers made TCR beta libraries by using iRepertoire HTBI primers and running Arm-PCR on CDR3 regions. TCRdb used MiXCR to reprocess the multiplex PCR reads, holding one entry per CDR3 protein. This repertoire shows about 450,000 distinct CDR3 sequences, about 14% found once; its top ten account for about 15%. Time point specified: newly diagnosed GD, antithyroid drugs for less than 3 months. PBMCs were the source of the RNA used for TCR sequencing. The sample was also reused in another study, on T cells in Graves' hyperthyroidism and ophthalmopathy.

The genes are TRBV19 and TRBJ2-1; D is unclear. This sequence was found in a woman aged 50 to 60 with Graves disease. The material was peripheral blood mononuclear cells (PBMCs), obtained at new diagnosis, from a patient treated with antithyroid drugs. CDR3 sequence reads: CASSPYYNEQFF. The CDR3 nucleotides are TGTGCCAGTAGTCCGTACTACAATGAGCAGTTCTTC.